What follows describes a single T cell receptor (beta chain). These data come from a study of blood T cell repertoires in COVID-19. V gave up 2 bases and J gave up 0 bases, with 16 bases separating them. This CDR3 is 17 amino acids long. Germline V gene lookup returns CDR1 SGHVS and CDR2 FNYEAQ. Sequencing used immunoSEQ multiplex PCR; TCRdb keeps in-frame clones, though not all of them. This sample carries roughly 150,000 clones, under 95% of them seen once, and the ten largest clones take roughly a sixth. The source material was peripheral blood. The V and J genes are TRBV7-6 and TRBJ1-1; a weak D match, TRBD1 (5 bases). This clonotype was sampled from a man aged 60-69 years with active or convalescent COVID-19. The CDR3 here is CASSLFTGDFLNTEAFF. In nucleotides, the CDR3 is TGTGCCAGCAGCTTATTTACAGGAGATTTTCTGAACACTGAAGCTTTCTTT. Full variable domain (rest looked up from reference TRBV7-6 and TRBJ1-1): GAGVSQSPRYKVTKRGQDVALRCDPISGHVSLYWYRQALGQGPEFLTYFNYEAQQDKSGLPNDRFSAERPEGSISTLTIQRTEQRDSAMYRCASSLFTGDFLNTEAFFGQGTRLTVV.